A selection of T cell receptor beta chains follows, all from one sample in a study of T cells in Graves' hyperthyroidism and ophthalmopathy. TCRdb reprocessed the multiplex PCR reads with MiXCR, giving one entry per CDR3 protein. The sample shows 500,000 to 600,000 distinct CDR3 sequences, 46% of them seen only once. Material for sequencing was peripheral blood or thyroid tissue (not recorded which). The receptors derive from an adult woman with Graves' disease, either hyperthyroidism or ophthalmopathy (not recorded which). CDR3s include the opening cysteine and the closing phenylalanine or tryptophan. A D gene is named only where the DNA matches it firmly. Clone size is stated in some rows and not others, as once, few, many or a class when expanded.

clone_size	j_call	v_call	d_call	cdr3_nt	cdr3_aa
NA	TRBJ1-5	TRBV2	NA	TGTGCCAGCAGCCTGATTAATCAGCCCCAGCATTTT	CASSLINQPQHF
many	TRBJ2-7	TRBV19	TRBD2	TGTGCCACCTCGACCGCACTAGCGGACTACGAGCAGTACTTC	CATSTALADYEQYF
NA	TRBJ2-2	TRBV2	NA	TGTGCCAGCAAAAACACGGGACGGTACACCGGGGAGCTGTTTTTT	CASKNTGRYTGELFF
many	TRBJ2-1	TRBV7-7	TRBD1	TGTGCTAGCAGTTCGACAGGGGTCCCCTACAATGAGCAGTTCTTC	CASSSTGVPYNEQFF
NA	TRBJ2-7	TRBV29-1	TRBD1	TGCAGCGTTGAAGGCACAGGGACAGGGGATTCGTACGAGCAGTACTTC	CSVEGTGTGDSYEQYF
NA	TRBJ1-4	TRBV19	NA	TGTGCCAGTAGGGCCGGGACCAAAAAACTGTTTTTT	CASRAGTKKLFF
NA	TRBJ2-7	TRBV29-1	NA	TGCAGCGTTGAATCGTACGAAAACTACGAGCAGTACTTC	CSVESYENYEQYF
NA	TRBJ2-3	TRBV9	NA	TGTGCCAGCAGCTTGAAGCGCGGGGACACAGATACGCAGTATTTT	CASSLKRGDTDTQYF
NA	TRBJ2-1	TRBV2	NA	TGTGCCAGCGCCCGGGGGTACTACAACAATGAGCAGTTCTTC	CASARGYYNNEQFF
NA	TRBJ1-1	TRBV7-2	NA	TGTGCCAGCAGCTTGGCGGTCAGCCTGGACACTGAAGCTTTCTTT	CASSLAVSLDTEAFF
NA	TRBJ2-5	TRBV7-6	TRBD2	TGTGCTAGGGCTCCTAGCGGGAGGTACCAAGAGACCCAGTACTTC	CARAPSGRYQETQYF
once	TRBJ1-5	TRBV12-3/TRBV12-4	NA	TGTGCCAGCAGTTTATGGTCACCTCGGGGGAATAGCAATCAGCCCCAGCATTTT	CASSLWSPRGNSNQPQHF
NA	TRBJ1-2	TRBV20-1	TRBD1	TGCAGTGCTAGGCCAGCGACAGGGGGAGAGCGTAACTATGGCTACACCTTC	CSARPATGGERNYGYTF
NA	TRBJ1-4	TRBV7-9	TRBD1	TGTGCCAGCAGCCGCGGACAGGGCTGGAGGTTTAAGGAAAAACTGTTTTTT	CASSRGQGWRFKEKLFF
NA	TRBJ1-6	TRBV15	NA	TGTGCCACCAGCTCATGGCCGACAGAAGGGGGTTCACCCCTCCACTTT	CATSSWPTEGGSPLHF
many	TRBJ1-2	TRBV9	NA	TGTGCCAGCAGCGCCCCAGGGGGCTACACCTTC	CASSAPGGYTF
few	TRBJ1-4	TRBV25-1	NA	TGTGCCAGCAGTGAAGGGTCAGGATTCCTTGATGAGGAACTGTTTTTT	CASSEGSGFLDEELFF
many	TRBJ2-2	TRBV5-1	NA	TGCGCCAGCAGCTTATACGACCCGAACACCGGGGAGCTGTTTTTT	CASSLYDPNTGELFF
few	TRBJ2-5	TRBV15	NA	TGTGCCACCAGCAGGAGCCCCGCGGAAGGAGAGACCCAGTACTTC	CATSRSPAEGETQYF
many	TRBJ1-6	TRBV4-1	NA	TGCGCCAGCAAACCTCGGGGTGGAGAGAGGTCACCCCTCCACTTT	CASKPRGGERSPLHF
many	TRBJ1-4	TRBV12-3/TRBV12-4	NA	TGTGCCAGCAGCAACACAGCAACTAATGAAAAACTGTTTTTT	CASSNTATNEKLFF
many	TRBJ2-7	TRBV2	NA	TGTGCCAGCAGTGAAGGTTTGTTGGCGGCCCGGCGCTACGAGCAGTACTTC	CASSEGLLAARRYEQYF
NA	TRBJ2-2	TRBV7-3	TRBD1	TGTGCCAGCAGCTTATTTGGACAGGGGGTTTCCGGGGAGCTGTTTTTT	CASSLFGQGVSGELFF
NA	TRBJ2-7	TRBV10-2	NA	TGTGCCAGCAGTGATAGCCCATTCAGCTCCTACGAGCAGTACTTC	CASSDSPFSSYEQYF
NA	TRBJ2-5	TRBV5-1	NA	TGCGCCAGCAGCCCCGCCCTGGAGACCCAGTACTTC	CASSPALETQYF